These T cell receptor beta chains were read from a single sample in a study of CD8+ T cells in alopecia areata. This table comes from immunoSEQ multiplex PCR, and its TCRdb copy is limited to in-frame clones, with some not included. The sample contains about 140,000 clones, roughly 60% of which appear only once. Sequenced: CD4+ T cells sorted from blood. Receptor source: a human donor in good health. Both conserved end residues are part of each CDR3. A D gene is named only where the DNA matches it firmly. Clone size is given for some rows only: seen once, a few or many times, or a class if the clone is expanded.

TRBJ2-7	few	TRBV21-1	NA	TGTGCCAGCCACCCTAAGACAGGGTCCCCCTACGAGCAGTACTTC	CASHPKTGSPYEQYF
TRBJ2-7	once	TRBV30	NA	TGTGCCTGGAGTGTACTTCACCTATACGAGCAGTACTTC	CAWSVLHLYEQYF
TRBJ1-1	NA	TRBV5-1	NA	TGCGCCAGCAGGGGACCTCAGGTTAGAAACACTGAAGCTTTCTTT	CASRGPQVRNTEAFF
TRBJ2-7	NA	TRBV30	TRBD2	TGTGCCTTCGGACTAGTGGTCTACGAGCAGTACTTC	CAFGLVVYEQYF
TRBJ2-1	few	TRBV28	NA	TGTGCCAGCAGTTTTCGCAGGGAGCAGTTCTTC	CASSFRREQFF
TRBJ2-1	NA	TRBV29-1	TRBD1	TGCAGCGCCTTGGCCCGGGACAGGGGCCCCAATGAGCAGTTCTTC	CSALARDRGPNEQFF
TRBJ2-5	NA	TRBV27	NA	TGTGCCAGCAGTTTATGGGCCCCGGGGACCCATAACGGCCGGGCCCAGTACTTC	CASSLWAPGTHNGRAQYF
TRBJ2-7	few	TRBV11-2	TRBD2	TGTGCCAGCAGCCCCCGGAGGCTAGCGGGCTACGAGCAGTACTTC	CASSPRRLAGYEQYF
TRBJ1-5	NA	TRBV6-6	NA	TGTGCCAGCAGAAAGGGGGATCAGCCCCAGCATTTT	CASRKGDQPQHF
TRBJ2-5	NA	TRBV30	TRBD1	TGTGCCTGGAGTCCCCCGGGACAGGGATTTAGGGGAGAGACCCAGTACTTC	CAWSPPGQGFRGETQYF
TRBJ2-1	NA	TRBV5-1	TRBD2	TGCGCCAGCAGCTTCCCCGGACTAGCGGGAGATGAGCAGTTCTTC	CASSFPGLAGDEQFF
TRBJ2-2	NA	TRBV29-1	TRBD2	TGCAGCGTCATGACTAGCGGGAGCGTAGTCACCGGGGAGCTGTTTTTT	CSVMTSGSVVTGELFF
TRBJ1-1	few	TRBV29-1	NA	TGCAGCGTAGCCTTCGCTACGAACACTGAAGCTTTCTTT	CSVAFATNTEAFF
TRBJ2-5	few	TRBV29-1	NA	TGCAGCGTTGCGAGGGGCCCTCAGACTCAAGAGACCCAGTACTTC	CSVARGPQTQETQYF
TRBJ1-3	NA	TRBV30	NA	TGTGCCTGGAGTAGTGGAAACACCATATATTTT	CAWSSGNTIYF
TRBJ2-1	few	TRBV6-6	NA	TGTGCCGCCGCGGTAAGGTACAATGAGCAGTTCTTC	CAAAVRYNEQFF
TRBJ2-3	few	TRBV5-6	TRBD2	TGTGCCAGCAGCCCAACACCGGGACTAGCGGGAGTTGACACAGATACGCAGTATTTT	CASSPTPGLAGVDTDTQYF
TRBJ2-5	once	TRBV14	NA	TGTGCCAGCAGCCAAGCGACGAAGACCCAGTACTTC	CASSQATKTQYF
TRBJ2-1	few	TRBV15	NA	TGTGCCACCAGCAGAGGCCCAAAAGAGGATGAGCAGTTCTTC	CATSRGPKEDEQFF
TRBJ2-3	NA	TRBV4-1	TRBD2	TGCGCCAGCAGCCTAGCGGGAGGGAGGGATACGCAGTATTTT	CASSLAGGRDTQYF
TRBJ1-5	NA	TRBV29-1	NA	TGCAGCGCTCGGAGAGGGGTTAATCAGCCCCAGCATTTT	CSARRGVNQPQHF
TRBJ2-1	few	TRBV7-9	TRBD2	TGTGCCAGCAGCTTACCCCAAACTAGCGGGAGGGCTCTAAATGAGCAGTTCTTC	CASSLPQTSGRALNEQFF
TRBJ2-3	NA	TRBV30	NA	TGTGCCTGGAGTTACTCTCGCACAGATACGCAGTATTTT	CAWSYSRTDTQYF
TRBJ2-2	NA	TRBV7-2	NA	TGTGCCAGCAGCTTAGTTGTTGGTAGGGTTGCCGGGGAGCTGTTTTTT	CASSLVVGRVAGELFF
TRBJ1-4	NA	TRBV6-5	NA	TGTGCCAGCAGCTCAGCTACAACTAATGAAAAACTGTTTTTT	CASSSATTNEKLFF
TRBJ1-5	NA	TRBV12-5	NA	TGTGCTAGTGGTTTGCTAATGGGGGTTGGGCCCCAGCATTTT	CASGLLMGVGPQHF